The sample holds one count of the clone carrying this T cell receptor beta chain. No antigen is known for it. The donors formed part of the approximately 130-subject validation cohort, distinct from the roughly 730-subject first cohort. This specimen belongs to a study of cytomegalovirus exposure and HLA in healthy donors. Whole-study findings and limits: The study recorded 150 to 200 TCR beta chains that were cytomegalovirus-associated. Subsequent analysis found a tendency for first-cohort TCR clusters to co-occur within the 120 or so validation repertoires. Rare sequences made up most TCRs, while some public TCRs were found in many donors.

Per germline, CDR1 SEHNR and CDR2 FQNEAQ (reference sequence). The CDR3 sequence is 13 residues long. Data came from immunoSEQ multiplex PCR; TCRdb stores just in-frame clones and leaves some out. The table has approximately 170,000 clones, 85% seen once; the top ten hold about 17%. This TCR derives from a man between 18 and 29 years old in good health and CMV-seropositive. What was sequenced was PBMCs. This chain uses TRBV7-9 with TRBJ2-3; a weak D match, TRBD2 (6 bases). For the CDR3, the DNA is TGTGCGTGGAGGAGGGAGTCCACAGATACGCAGTATTTT. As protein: CAWRRESTDTQYF.